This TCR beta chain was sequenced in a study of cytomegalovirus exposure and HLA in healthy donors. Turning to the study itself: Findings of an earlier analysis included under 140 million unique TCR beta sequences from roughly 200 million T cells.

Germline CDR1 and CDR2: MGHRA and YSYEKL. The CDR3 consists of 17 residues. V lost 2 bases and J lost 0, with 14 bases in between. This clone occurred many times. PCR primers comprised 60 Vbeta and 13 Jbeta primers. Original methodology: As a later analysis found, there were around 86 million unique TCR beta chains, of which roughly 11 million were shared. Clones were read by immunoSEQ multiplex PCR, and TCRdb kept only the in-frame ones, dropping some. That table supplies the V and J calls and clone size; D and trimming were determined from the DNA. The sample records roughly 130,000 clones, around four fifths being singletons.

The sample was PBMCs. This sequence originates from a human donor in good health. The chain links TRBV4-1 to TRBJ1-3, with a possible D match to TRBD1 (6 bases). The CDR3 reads CASSQLRYRDSGNTIYF. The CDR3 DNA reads TGCGCCAGCAGCCAACTACGATACAGGGACTCTGGAAACACCATATATTTT.